The clone carrying this T cell receptor beta chain was detected a few times. The sample is drawn from a study of blood T cell repertoires in COVID-19. Study-level background: Samples of COVID-19 (acute and convalescent) were obtained from the United States, Italy and Spain. PBMCs, B-cell-depleted T cells, or T cells provided the cDNA or gDNA that made up the material.

Losses at the gene ends were 3 bases for V and 1 base for J; bases not matched to a gene: 4. The CDR3 has 15 residues. Per germline, CDR1 SEHNR and CDR2 FQNEAQ (reference sequence). The age range of participants was about 18 to 89 years, with residence in approximately 25 US areas. Authors' methods: Using reference gene primer amplification, nucleated cell counts were estimated. The assay was immunoSEQ multiplex PCR, and TCRdb's table has in-frame clones only and misses some. D and trimming come from the DNA, and the V and J calls and clone size come from that table. The sample has just over 150,000 clones, 88% seen once; the top ten hold 6.5% to 8.5%.

V gene TRBV7-9 combines with J gene TRBJ2-3; 7 nucleotides agree with TRBD2. The sequenced material came from PBMCs or T cells enriched from blood (not recorded which). The TCR comes from a woman aged 45-65 years who had recovered from COVID-19. The CDR3 nucleotides read TGTGCCAGCAGCTTTACCAGCGGGGGCACAGATACGCAGTATTTT. This translates into CASSFTSGGTDTQYF.